This T cell receptor (beta chain) was recovered during a study of T cells in Graves' hyperthyroidism and ophthalmopathy. Study-wide results and caveats: The majority of expanded thyroid clonotypes above 0.001 also appeared in blood. Ophthalmopathy was separated from stable hyperthyroidism by a 13 V-J model.

In regard to this clonotype: The antigen remains unidentified.

Participants, patients aged 18 to 65, had newly diagnosed hyperthyroidism with a duration under 2 months. Isolation of PBMCs was performed on roughly 9 ml fresh peripheral blood. CDR1 is MNHEY, CDR2 SMNVEV, per germline (reference sequence). The CDR3 spans 15 residues. V lost 4 bases and J lost 2, with 15 bases in between. The source material, RNA transcripts, was used to amplify TCR beta CDR3 regions. Primed by the HTBI set, a first-round RT-PCR was run on the TCR CDR3. TCRdb reprocessed the multiplex PCR reads via MiXCR and lists one record per CDR3 protein. Of 550,000 to 850,000 distinct CDR3 sequences in the sample, about 19% were seen once.

This sequence originates from a woman in her forties or fifties with Graves' hyperthyroidism that later progressed to Graves' ophthalmopathy. Material: blood. The chain uses TRBV27 and TRBJ2-7; D not certain. This chain's CDR3 is CASSSRPTSTYEQYF. The CDR3 DNA is TGTGCCAGCAGTTCCCGACCGACATCTACCTACGAGCAGTACTTC.